A single sample is the source of the 2 T cell receptor beta chains below, sequenced in a study of post-analysis software for immune sequencing data. Study results and limitations: About 5 TRBV segments, including TRBV5-6, TRBV5-1 and TRBV20-1, were more frequent in patients than controls.

Antigens for these TCRs are unknown. Libraries were made from TCR beta cDNA, and they carried unique molecular identifiers. MiXCR, run by TCRdb on the PCR reads, gives a single entry per CDR3 protein. The sample contains some 690,000 distinct CDR3 sequences, about 27% of which appear only once. The sequencing sample was made of blood. Receptor source: a girl aged 10 to 17 with multiple sclerosis.

This clonotype occurred a few times. The chain has TRBV7-2 and TRBJ2-5, with 9 bases aligning to TRBD2. Germline V gene lookup returns CDR1 SGHTA and CDR2 FQGNSA. Unmatched junction bases numbered 7, after V lost 3 bases and J lost 5 bases. The CDR3 runs 15 residues. The CDR3 spells CASSFASGRMETQYF. The CDR3 DNA follows: TGTGCCAGCAGCTTTGCCAGCGGGAGGATGGAGACCCAGTACTTC.

This clonotype was observed a handful of times. The rearrangement links TRBV21-1 to TRBJ2-4; the D segment call TRBD2 is taken from the table without a DNA check. TRBV21-1 counts as a pseudogene. This CDR3 region has 14 residues. CDR3 coding DNA: TGTGCCAGCAGCAAACGCGTCAGCGGGAGTCCTCAGTACTTC. The encoded protein is CASSKRVSGSPQYF.